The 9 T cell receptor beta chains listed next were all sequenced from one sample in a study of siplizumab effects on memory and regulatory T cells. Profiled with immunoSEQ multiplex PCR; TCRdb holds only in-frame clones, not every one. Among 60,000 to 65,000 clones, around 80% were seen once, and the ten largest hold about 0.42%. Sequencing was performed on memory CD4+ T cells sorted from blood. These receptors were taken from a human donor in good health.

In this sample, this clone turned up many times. The CDR3 is CASSLDSDRLYEQYF. CDR3 coding DNA: TGTGCCAGCAGCTTGGATTCGGACAGGCTCTACGAGCAGTACTTC. The chain recombines TRBV5-4 with TRBJ2-7; 7 positions agree with TRBD1. This CDR3 has 15 residues. Germline V CDR1 and CDR2: SGHNT, YYREEE (reference sequence). J gave up 3 bases and V 0 bases, and 6 bases lay outside the gene matches.

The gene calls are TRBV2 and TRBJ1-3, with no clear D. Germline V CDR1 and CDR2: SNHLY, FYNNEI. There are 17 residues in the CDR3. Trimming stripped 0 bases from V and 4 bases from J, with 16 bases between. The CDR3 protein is CASSEARVGPAGNTIYF. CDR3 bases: TGTGCCAGCAGTGAAGCGCGGGTAGGGCCCGCCGGAAACACCATATATTTT.

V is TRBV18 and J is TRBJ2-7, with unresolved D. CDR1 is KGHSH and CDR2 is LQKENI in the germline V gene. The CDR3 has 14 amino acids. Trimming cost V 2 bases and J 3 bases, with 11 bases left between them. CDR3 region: CASSPISSNYEQYF. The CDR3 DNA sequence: TGTGCCAGCTCACCAATAAGCTCTAACTACGAGCAGTACTTC.

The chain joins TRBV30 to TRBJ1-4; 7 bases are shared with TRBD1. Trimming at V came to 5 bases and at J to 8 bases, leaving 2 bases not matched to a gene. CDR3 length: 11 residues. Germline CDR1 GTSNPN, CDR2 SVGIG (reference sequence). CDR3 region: CAWGQAEKLFF. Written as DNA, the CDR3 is TGTGCCTGGGGACAGGCCGAAAAACTGTTTTTT. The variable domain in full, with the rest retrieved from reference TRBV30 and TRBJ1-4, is SQTIHQWPATLVQPVGSPLSLECTVEGTSNPNLYWYRQAAGRGLQLLFYSVGIGQISSEVPQNLSASRPQDRQFILSSKKLLLSDSGFYLCAWGQAEKLFFGSGTQLSVL.

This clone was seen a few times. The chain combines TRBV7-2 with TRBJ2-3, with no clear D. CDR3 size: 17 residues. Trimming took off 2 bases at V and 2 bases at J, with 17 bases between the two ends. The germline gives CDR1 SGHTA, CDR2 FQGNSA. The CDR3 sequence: CASSLLRSLQFTDTQYF. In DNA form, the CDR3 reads TGTGCCAGCAGCTTATTGCGAAGCCTCCAGTTCACAGATACGCAGTATTTT.

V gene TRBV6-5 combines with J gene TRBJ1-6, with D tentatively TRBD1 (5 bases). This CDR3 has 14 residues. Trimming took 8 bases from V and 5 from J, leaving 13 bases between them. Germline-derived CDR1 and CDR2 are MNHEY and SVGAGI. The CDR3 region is CASGRDLDNSPLHF. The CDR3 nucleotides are TGTGCCAGCGGTCGGGACCTTGATAATTCACCCCTCCACTTT.

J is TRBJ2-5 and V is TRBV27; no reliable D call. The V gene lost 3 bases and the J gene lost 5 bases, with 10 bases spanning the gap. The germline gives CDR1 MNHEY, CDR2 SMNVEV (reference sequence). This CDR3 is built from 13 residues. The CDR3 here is CASSFAPTETQYF. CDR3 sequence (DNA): TGTGCCAGCAGTTTCGCCCCAACCGAGACCCAGTACTTC.

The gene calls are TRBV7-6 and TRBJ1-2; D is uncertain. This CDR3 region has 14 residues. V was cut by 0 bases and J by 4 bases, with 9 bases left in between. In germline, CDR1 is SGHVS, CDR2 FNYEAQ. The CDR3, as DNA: TGTGCCAGCAGCTTAGCAGGCGGTGGCTATGGCTACACCTTC. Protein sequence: CASSLAGGGYGYTF.

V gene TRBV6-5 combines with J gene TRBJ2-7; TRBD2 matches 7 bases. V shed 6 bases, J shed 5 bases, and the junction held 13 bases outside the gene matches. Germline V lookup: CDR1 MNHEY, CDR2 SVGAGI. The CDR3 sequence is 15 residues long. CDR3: CASSDSGVKRDEQYF. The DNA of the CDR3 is TGTGCCAGCAGCGACAGCGGGGTGAAGAGAGACGAGCAGTACTTC.